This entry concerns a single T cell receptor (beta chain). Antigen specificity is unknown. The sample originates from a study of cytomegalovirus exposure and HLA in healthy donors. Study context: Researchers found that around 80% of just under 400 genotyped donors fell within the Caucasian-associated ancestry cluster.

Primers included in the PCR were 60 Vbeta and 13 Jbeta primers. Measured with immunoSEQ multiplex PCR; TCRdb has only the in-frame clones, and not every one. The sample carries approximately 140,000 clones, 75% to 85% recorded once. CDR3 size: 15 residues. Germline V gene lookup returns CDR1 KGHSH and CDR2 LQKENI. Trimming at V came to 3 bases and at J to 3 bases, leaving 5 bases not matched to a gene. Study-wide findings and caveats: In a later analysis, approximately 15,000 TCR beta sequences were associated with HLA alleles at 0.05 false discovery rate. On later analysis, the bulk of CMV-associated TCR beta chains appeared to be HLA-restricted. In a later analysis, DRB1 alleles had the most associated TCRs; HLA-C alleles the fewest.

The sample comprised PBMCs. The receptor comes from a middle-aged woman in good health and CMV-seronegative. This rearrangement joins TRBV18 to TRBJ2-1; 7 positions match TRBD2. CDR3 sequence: CASSPSSGVYNEQFF. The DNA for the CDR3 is TGTGCCAGCTCACCGTCTAGCGGAGTCTACAATGAGCAGTTCTTC.